This T cell receptor beta chain came from a study of cytomegalovirus exposure and HLA in healthy donors. Trimming took 7 bases from V and 4 from J, leaving 19 bases between them. The germline gives CDR1 MDHEN, CDR2 SYDVKM. The CDR3 runs to 15 residues. 60 Vbeta and 13 Jbeta primers were used in PCR. Assay used: immunoSEQ multiplex PCR; TCRdb lists only in-frame clones, some missing. The data contain 150,000 or so clones, over 70% of them singletons. This TCR derives from a woman aged 40 to 50 in good health and CMV-seropositive. The chain is built from TRBV28 and TRBJ1-2; tentative D call: TRBD1 (5 bases). Input material: PBMCs. CDR3 sequence: CASTPWGSVGYGYTF. The DNA for the CDR3 is TGTGCCAGCACCCCATGGGGCTCGGTGGGCTATGGCTACACCTTC.